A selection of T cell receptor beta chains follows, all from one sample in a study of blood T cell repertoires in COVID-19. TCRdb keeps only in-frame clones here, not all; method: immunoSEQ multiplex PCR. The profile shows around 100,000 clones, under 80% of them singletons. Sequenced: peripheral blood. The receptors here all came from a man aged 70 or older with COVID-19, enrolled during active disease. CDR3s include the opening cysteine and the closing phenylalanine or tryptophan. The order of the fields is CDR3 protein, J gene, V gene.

CASSFGGNSNEQFF,TRBJ2-1,TRBV7-6
CAWGTGVDYGYTF,TRBJ1-2,TRBV30
CASRGQVLGTAEAFF,TRBJ1-1,TRBV19
CASSLDSWRGETQYF,TRBJ2-5,TRBV5-1
CASSTVPGNSYEQYF,TRBJ2-7,TRBV19
CASSIVRGHSSPGANVLTF,TRBJ2-6,TRBV19
CASSLRQGGMTGELFF,TRBJ2-2,TRBV7-6
CSVGGLAGEQFF,TRBJ2-1,TRBV29-1
CASKWESGYNSYEQYF,TRBJ2-7,TRBV19
CASSRDVETEAFF,TRBJ1-1,TRBV19
CASSFRGGYSYEQYF,TRBJ2-7,TRBV5-1
CASSGLAGIGELFF,TRBJ2-2,TRBV2
CASTLPPGQGDEQFF,TRBJ2-1,TRBV7-8
CASSMGGLSYNEQFF,TRBJ2-1,TRBV19
CASSLRDPLGGEQFF,TRBJ2-1,TRBV18
CASRLDGDYGYTF,TRBJ1-2,TRBV19